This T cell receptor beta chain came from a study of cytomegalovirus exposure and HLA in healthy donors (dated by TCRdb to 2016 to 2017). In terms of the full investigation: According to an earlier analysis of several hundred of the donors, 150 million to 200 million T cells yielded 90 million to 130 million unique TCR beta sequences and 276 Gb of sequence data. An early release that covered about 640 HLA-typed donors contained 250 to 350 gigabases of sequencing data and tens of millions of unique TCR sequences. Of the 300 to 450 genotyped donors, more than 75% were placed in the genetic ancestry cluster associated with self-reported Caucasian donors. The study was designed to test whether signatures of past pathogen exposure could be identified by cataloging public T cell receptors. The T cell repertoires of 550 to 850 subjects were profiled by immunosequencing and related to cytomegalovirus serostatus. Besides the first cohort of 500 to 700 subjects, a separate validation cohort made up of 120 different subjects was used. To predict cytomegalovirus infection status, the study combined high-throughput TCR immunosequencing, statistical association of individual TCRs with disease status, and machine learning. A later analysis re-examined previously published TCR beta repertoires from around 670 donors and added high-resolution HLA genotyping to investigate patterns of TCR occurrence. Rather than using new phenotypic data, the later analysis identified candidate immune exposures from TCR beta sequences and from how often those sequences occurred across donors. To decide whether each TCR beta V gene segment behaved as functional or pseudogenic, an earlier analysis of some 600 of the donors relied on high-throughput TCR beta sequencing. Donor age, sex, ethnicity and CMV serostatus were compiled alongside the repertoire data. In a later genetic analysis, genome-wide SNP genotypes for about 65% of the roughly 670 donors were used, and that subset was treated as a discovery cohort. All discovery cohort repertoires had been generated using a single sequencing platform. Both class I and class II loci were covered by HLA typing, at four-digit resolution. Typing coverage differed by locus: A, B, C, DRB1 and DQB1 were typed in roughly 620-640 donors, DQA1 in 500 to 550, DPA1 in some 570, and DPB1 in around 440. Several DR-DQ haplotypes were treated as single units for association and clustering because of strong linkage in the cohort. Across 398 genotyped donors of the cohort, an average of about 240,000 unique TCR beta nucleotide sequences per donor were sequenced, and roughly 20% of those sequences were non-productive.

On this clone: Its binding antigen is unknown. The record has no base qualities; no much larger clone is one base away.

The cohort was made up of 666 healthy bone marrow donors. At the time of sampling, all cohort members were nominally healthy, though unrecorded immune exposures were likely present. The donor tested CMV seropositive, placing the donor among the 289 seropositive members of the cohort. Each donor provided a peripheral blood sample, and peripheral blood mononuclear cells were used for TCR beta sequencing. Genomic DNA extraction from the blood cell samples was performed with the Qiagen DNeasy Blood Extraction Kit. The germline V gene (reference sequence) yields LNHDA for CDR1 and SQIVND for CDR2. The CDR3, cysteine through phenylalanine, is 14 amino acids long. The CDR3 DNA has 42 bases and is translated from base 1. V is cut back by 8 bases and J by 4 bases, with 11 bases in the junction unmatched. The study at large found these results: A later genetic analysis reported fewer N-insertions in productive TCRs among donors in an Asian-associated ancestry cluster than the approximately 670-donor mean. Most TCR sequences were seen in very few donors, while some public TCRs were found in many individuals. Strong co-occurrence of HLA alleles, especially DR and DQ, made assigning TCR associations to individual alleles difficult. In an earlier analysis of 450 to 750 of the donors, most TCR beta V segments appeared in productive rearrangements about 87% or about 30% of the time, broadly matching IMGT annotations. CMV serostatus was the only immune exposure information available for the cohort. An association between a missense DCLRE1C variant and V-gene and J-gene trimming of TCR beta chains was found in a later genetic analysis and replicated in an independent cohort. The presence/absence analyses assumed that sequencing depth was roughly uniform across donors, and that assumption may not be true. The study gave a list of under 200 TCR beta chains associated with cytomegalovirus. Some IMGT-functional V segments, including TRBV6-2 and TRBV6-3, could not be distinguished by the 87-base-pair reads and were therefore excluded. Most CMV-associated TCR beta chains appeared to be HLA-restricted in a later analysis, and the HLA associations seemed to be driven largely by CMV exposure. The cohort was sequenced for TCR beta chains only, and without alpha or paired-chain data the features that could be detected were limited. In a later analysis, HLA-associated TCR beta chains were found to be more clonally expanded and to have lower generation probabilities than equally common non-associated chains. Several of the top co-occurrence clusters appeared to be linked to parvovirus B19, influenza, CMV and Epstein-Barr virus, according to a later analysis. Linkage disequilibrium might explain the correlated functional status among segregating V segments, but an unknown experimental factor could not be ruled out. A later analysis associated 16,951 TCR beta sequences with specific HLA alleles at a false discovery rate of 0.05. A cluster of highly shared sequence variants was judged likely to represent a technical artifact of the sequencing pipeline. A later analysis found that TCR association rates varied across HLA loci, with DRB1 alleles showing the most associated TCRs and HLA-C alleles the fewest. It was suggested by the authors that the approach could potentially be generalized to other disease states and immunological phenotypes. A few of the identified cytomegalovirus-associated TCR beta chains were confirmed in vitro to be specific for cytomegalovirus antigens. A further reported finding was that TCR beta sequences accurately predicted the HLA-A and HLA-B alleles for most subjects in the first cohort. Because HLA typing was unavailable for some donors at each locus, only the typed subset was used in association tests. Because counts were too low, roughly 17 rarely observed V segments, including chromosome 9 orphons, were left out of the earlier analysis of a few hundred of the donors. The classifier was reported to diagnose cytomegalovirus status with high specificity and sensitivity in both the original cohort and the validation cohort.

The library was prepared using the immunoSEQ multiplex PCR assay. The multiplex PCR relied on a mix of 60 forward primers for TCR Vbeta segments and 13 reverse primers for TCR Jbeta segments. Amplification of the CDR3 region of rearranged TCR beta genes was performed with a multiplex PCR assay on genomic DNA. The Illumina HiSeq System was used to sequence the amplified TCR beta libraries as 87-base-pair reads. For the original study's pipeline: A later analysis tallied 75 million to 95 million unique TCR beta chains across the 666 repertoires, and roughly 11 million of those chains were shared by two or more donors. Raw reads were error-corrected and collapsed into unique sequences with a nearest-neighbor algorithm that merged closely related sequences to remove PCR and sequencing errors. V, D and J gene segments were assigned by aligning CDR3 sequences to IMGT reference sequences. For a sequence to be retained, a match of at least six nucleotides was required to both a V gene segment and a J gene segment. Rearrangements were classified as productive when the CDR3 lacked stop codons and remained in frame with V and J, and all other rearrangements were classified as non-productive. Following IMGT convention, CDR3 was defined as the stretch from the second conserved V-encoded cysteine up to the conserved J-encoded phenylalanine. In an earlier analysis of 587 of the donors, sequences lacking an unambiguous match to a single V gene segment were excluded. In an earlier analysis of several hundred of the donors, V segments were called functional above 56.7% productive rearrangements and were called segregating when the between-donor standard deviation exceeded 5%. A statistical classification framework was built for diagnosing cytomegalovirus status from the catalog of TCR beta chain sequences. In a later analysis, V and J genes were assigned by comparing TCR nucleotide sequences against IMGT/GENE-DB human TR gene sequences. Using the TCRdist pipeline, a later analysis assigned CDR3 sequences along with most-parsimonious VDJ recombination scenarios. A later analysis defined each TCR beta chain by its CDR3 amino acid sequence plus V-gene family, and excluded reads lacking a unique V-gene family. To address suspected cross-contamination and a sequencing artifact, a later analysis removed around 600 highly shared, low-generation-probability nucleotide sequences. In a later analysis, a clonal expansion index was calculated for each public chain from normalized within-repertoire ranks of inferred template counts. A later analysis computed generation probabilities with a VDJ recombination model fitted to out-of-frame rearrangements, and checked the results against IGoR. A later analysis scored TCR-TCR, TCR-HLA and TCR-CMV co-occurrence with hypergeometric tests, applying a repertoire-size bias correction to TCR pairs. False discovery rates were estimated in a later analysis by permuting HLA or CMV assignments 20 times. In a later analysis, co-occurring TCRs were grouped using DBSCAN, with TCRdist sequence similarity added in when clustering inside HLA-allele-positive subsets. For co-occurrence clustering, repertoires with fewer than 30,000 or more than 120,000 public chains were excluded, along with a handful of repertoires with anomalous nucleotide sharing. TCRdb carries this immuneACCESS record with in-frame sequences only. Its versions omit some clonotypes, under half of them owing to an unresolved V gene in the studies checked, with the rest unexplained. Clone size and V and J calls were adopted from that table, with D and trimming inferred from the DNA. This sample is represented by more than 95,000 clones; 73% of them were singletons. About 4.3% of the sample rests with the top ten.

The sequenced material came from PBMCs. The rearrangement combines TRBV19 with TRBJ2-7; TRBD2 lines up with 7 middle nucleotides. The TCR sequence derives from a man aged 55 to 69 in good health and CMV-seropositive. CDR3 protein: CASASPGTMYEQYF. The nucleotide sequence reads TGTGCCAGTGCGAGTCCCGGGACTATGTACGAGCAGTACTTC.